The rows below give T cell receptor beta chains drawn from one sample of a study of cytomegalovirus exposure and HLA in healthy donors. Produced via immunoSEQ multiplex PCR; TCRdb's table is partial and in-frame only. The table has around 160,000 clones, approximately 79% seen once; the top ten hold less than 8%. Sequenced: PBMCs. These receptors all come from a woman in her forties in good health and CMV-seropositive. CDR3s include the opening cysteine and the closing phenylalanine or tryptophan. The order of the fields is clone size, V gene, J gene, D gene, CDR3 protein, CDR3 DNA. A D gene is named only where the DNA matches it firmly. Rows may omit the clone size; those that give it use once, few, many or a size class.

>NA|TRBV29-1|TRBJ2-1|NA
CSADFSYNEQFF
TGCAGCGCCGACTTCTCCTACAATGAGCAGTTCTTC
>NA|TRBV4-1|TRBJ2-1|TRBD2
CASRDDLAGGDYEQFF
TGCGCCAGCAGGGACGATCTAGCGGGGGGGGACTATGAGCAGTTCTTC
>NA|TRBV7-9|TRBJ2-7|NA
CSSSLDSGTKSYEQYF
TGTTCCAGCAGCTTAGATTCAGGAACAAAGTCGTACGAGCAGTACTTC
>NA|TRBV9|TRBJ2-5|NA
CASSPGAGETQYF
TGTGCCAGCAGCCCTGGGGCGGGGGAGACCCAGTACTTC
>NA|TRBV5-1|TRBJ1-1|TRBD1
CASSPGQGLLNTEAFF
TGCGCCAGCAGCCCGGGACAGGGACTTTTGAACACTGAAGCTTTCTTT
>NA|TRBV5-1|TRBJ2-1|NA
CASSLDSYNEQFF
TGCGCCAGCAGCTTGGACAGTTACAATGAGCAGTTCTTC
>few|TRBV9|TRBJ2-1|TRBD2
CASSVVPAGGISYDNEQFF
TGTGCCAGCAGCGTAGTCCCAGCGGGGGGTATCTCCTACGACAATGAGCAGTTCTTC
>NA|TRBV7-9|TRBJ1-3|NA
CSSSPLPVRGAGNTIYF
TGTTCCAGCAGCCCCCTTCCCGTCCGCGGGGCTGGAAACACCATATATTTT
>NA|TRBV4-1|TRBJ2-5|NA
CASSLRDSYQETQYF
TGCGCCAGCAGCCTCCGGGACTCGTACCAAGAGACCCAGTACTTC
>few|TRBV10-3|TRBJ1-1|NA
CATMDGGQTEAFF
TGTGCCACCATGGACGGGGGGCAGACTGAAGCTTTCTTT
>NA|TRBV18|TRBJ1-2|TRBD1
CASSPPNRGQSGYTF
TGTGCCAGCTCACCACCGAATAGGGGGCAGTCTGGCTACACCTTC
>NA|TRBV7-3|TRBJ1-2|NA
CASSFGGDYGYTF
TGTGCCAGCAGCTTCGGGGGAGACTATGGCTACACCTTC
>NA|TRBV29-1|TRBJ2-2|NA
CSVVYTGELFF
TGCAGCGTTGTCTACACCGGGGAGCTGTTTTTT
>NA|TRBV2|TRBJ2-2|NA
CASRDLDKNTGELFF
TGTGCCAGCAGGGATTTAGACAAGAACACCGGGGAGCTGTTTTTT
>NA|TRBV19|TRBJ1-4|NA
CASSKQLNGEKLFF
TGTGCCAGTAGTAAACAGCTGAATGGTGAAAAACTGTTTTTT